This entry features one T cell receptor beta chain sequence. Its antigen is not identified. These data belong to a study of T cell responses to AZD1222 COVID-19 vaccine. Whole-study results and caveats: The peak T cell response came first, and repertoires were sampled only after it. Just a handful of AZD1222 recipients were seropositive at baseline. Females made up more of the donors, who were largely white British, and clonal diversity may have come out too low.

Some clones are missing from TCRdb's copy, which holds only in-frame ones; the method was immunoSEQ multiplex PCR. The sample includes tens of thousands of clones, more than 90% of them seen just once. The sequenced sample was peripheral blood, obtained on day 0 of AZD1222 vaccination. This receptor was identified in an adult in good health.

The CDR3 DNA reads as TGTGCCAGCAGTGAAGGGGCTAGCAAGGCAGATACGCAGTATTTT. Translated, it gives CASSEGASKADTQYF. V is TRBV6-1 and J is TRBJ2-3; D may be TRBD2 (5 bases). The CDR3 runs to 15 residues. Germline loops: CDR1 MNHNS, CDR2 SASEGT. Between the trimmed V and J ends, which lost 1 base and 4 bases, there was a span of 12 bases.